This T cell receptor (beta chain) was sequenced for a study of blood T cell repertoires in COVID-19. Study at large: T cells, B-cell-depleted T cells, or PBMCs supplied cDNA or gDNA.

As originally analysed: Amplification of reference gene primers provided the estimated nucleated cell counts. Method: immunoSEQ multiplex PCR; TCRdb's copy keeps in-frame clones and lacks some. V, J and clone size are taken as reported in that table, and D and trimming were inferred from the DNA itself. The table records roughly 120,000 clones, 70% to 90% of them present only once. The CDR3 sequence is 13 residues long. V was trimmed by 2 bases and J by 6 bases, leaving 11 bases between them. CDR1 and CDR2 (germline): GTSNPN, SVGIG (reference sequence). The rearrangement joins TRBV30 to TRBJ1-5; tentatively, D is TRBD1 (6 bases). The receptor comes from a woman between 50 and 59 years old with active or convalescent COVID-19. The sequencing input was peripheral blood. The CDR3 sequence: CAWSSGGFQPQHF. The CDR3 nucleotides are TGTGCCTGGAGTTCTGGGGGCTTTCAGCCCCAGCATTTT. Full variable domain (rest looked up from reference TRBV30 and TRBJ1-5): SQTIHQWPATLVQPVGSPLSLECTVEGTSNPNLYWYRQAAGRGLQLLFYSVGIGQISSEVPQNLSASRPQDRQFILSSKKLLLSDSGFYLCAWSSGGFQPQHFGDGTRLSIL.